These 18 T cell receptor beta chains share one sample of origin, sequenced in a study of control samples from healthy donors and cancer patients. Using immunoSEQ multiplex PCR, the repertoire was profiled, and TCRdb retains in-frame clones only, with some absent. The sample has about 55,000 clones; approximately 91% are singletons. Sequenced material: blood. Receptor source: a man aged 50 to 60 in good health.

This chain links TRBV28 with TRBJ1-1; the D is unclear. This CDR3 is 11 amino acids long. Trimming removed 3 bases at V and 5 bases at J, with 4 bases between. In germline, CDR1 is MDHEN, CDR2 SYDVKM. Here the CDR3 DNA reads TGTGCCAGCAGTTTCCGAACTGAAGCTTTCTTT. It specifies CASSFRTEAFF.

V is TRBV7-9 and J is TRBJ1-1, with 9 bases that match TRBD1. The CDR3 contains 16 residues. J was trimmed by 3 bases and V by 5 bases; bases with no gene match: 10. Per the germline V gene, CDR1 is SEHNR and CDR2 is FQNEAQ (reference sequence). The CDR3 here is CASSRGTGIHDTEAFF. Here the CDR3 DNA reads TGTGCCAGCAGCCGCGGGACAGGGATCCATGACACTGAAGCTTTCTTT.

This chain links TRBV28 with TRBJ1-2, with a weak D call TRBD1 (6 bases). The CDR3 extends over 15 amino acids. CDR1 and CDR2 (germline): MDHEN, SYDVKM. Between the trimmed V and J ends, which lost 4 bases and 4 bases, there was a span of 16 bases. This chain's CDR3 is CASSSGGTIFYGYTF. The CDR3 nucleotides are TGTGCCAGCAGTTCTGGCGGGACAATCTTCTATGGCTACACCTTC.

The V and J genes are TRBV19 and TRBJ2-3; 9 bases are a match to TRBD1. Germline-derived CDR1 and CDR2 are LNHDA and SQIVND (reference sequence). This CDR3 region has 15 residues. J gave up 4 bases and V 3 bases, and 5 bases lay outside the gene matches. The CDR3: CASSIGTGLSDTQYF. The CDR3 coding sequence is TGTGCCAGTAGTATCGGGACAGGGTTATCAGATACGCAGTATTTT. The complete variable domain, with remaining parts taken from reference TRBV19 and TRBJ2-3, reads DGGITQSPKYLFRKEGQNVTLSCEQNLNHDAMYWYRQDPGQGLRLIYYSQIVNDFQKGDIAEGYSVSREKKESFPLTVTSAQKNPTAFYLCASSIGTGLSDTQYFGPGTRLTVL.

The chain recombines TRBV7-2 with TRBJ1-1, with D unresolved. The CDR3 totals 14 residues. CDR1 and CDR2 from the germline V gene are SGHTA and FQGNSA. V was pared by 2 bases and J by 1 base, with 8 bases between. CDR3 nucleotides: TGTGCCAGCAGCTTAAAAGGGAGGAACACTGAAGCTTTCTTT. Translating it yields CASSLKGRNTEAFF.

V is TRBV28 and J is TRBJ2-7; TRBD2 agrees at 8 bases. V was clipped by 6 bases and J by 0 bases; unmatched bases: 7. CDR1 is MDHEN, CDR2 SYDVKM, per germline. The CDR3 loop spans 15 amino acids. CDR3 residues: CASRRSGASSYEQYF. The CDR3 DNA reads as TGTGCCAGCAGGCGTAGCGGGGCAAGCTCCTACGAGCAGTACTTC.

The chain has TRBV5-1 and TRBJ1-6; TRBD1 matches 7 bases. Unmatched junction bases numbered 8, after V lost 9 bases and J lost 8 bases. Germline V CDR1 and CDR2: SGHRS, YFSETQ. This CDR3 has 13 residues. The CDR3: CATRQGSDSPLHF. DNA of the CDR3: TGCGCCACCCGACAGGGTTCGGATTCACCCCTCCACTTT.

This chain links TRBV6-5 with TRBJ2-7; 7 bases map to TRBD2. The CDR3 sequence is 14 residues long. V dropped 5 bases and J dropped 2; count of bases not matched to a gene: 6. The germline gives CDR1 MNHEY, CDR2 SVGAGI. Written as DNA, the CDR3 is TGTGCCAGCAGTCCCCTGGGGGGGACCTACGAGCAGTACTTC. It specifies CASSPLGGTYEQYF.

CDR3 bases: TGTGCCAGCAGCGTACTAGACGCACCCAGGAATGAGCAGTTCTTC. Translating it yields CASSVLDAPRNEQFF. V gene TRBV9 combines with J gene TRBJ2-1; no reliable D call. Germline assignment: CDR1 SGDLS and CDR2 YYNGEE. The CDR3 extends over 15 amino acids. Deletions cut 1 base from V and 7 bases from J, with 15 bases between.

The chain joins TRBV18 to TRBJ2-2; D call uncertain. This CDR3 is built from 15 residues. V was pared by 5 bases and J by 4 bases, with 14 bases between. Germline CDR1 is KGHSH and CDR2 is LQKENI. For the CDR3, the DNA is TGTGCCAGCTCATGGTCGAGGTTAGGCACCGGGGAGCTGTTTTTT. Its protein product is CASSWSRLGTGELFF.

This chain connects TRBV19 to TRBJ1-2; the match to TRBD1 covers 11 bases. The CDR3 length is 15 residues. Germline CDR1 LNHDA, CDR2 SQIVND (reference sequence). With V trimmed by 4 bases and J by 2 bases, 3 bases remained unmatched. The CDR3 here is CASSTDRGRNYGYTF. CDR3 DNA sequence: TGTGCCAGTAGTACGGACAGGGGGCGAAACTATGGCTACACCTTC.

The CDR3 here is CASSRLAGGRETQYF. Written as DNA, the CDR3 is TGTGCCAGCAGCCGACTAGCGGGAGGTAGAGAGACCCAGTACTTC. This chain joins TRBV5-6 and TRBJ2-5; TRBD2 matches at 13 bases. CDR1 and CDR2 from the germline V gene are SGHDT and YYEEEE. This CDR3 contains 15 residues. J was trimmed by 4 bases and V by 4 bases; bases with no gene match: 4.

DNA for the CDR3: TGTGCCAGCAGCACCCGGGACAACTATGGCTACACCTTC. Its protein product is CASSTRDNYGYTF. The V gene is TRBV7-8, the J gene TRBJ1-2, with D tentatively TRBD1 (5 bases). V lost 5 bases, J lost 2 bases, and 9 bases lay in between. The CDR3 runs 13 residues. From germline, CDR1 is SGHVS and CDR2 FQNEAQ.

The V and J genes are TRBV7-2 and TRBJ1-1, with 8 bases that match TRBD1. The CDR3 covers 15 residues. J lost 4 bases, V lost 5 bases, and 9 bases had no gene match. CDR1 and CDR2 (germline): SGHTA, FQGNSA. CDR3 nucleotides: TGTGCCAGCAGCCCGACAGGGGCTGTGACCACTGAAGCTTTCTTT. Amino acids: CASSPTGAVTTEAFF. The full variable domain, completed using reference TRBV7-2 and TRBJ1-1, is GAGVSQSPSNKVTEKGKDVELRCDPISGHTALYWYRQSLGQGLEFLIYFQGNSAPDKSGLPSDRFSAERTGGSVSTLTIQRTQQEDSAVYLCASSPTGAVTTEAFFGQGTRLTVV.

The chain recombines TRBV12-3 or TRBV12-4 with TRBJ1-2; 7 nucleotides match TRBD1. This CDR3 has 13 residues. V lost 4 bases and J lost 6; bases outside the gene matches: 5. This CDR3 is CASSSTRGDGYTF. For the CDR3, the DNA is TGTGCCAGCAGTTCCACCAGGGGGGATGGCTACACCTTC.

J is TRBJ1-1 and V is TRBV11-2; no reliable D call. V was trimmed by 4 bases and J by 0 bases, leaving 18 bases between them. The CDR3 consists of 17 residues. The V gene's germline CDR1 is SGHAT and CDR2 FQNNGV. The CDR3 spells CASSSPFPRNMNTEAFF. In DNA, the CDR3 is TGTGCCAGCAGCTCTCCTTTTCCGCGGAATATGAACACTGAAGCTTTCTTT.

This clone showed up just a few times. J is TRBJ2-1 and V is TRBV5-5; the D gene is possibly TRBD2 (6 bases). Deletions cut 1 base from V and 6 bases from J, with 17 bases between. Germline assignment: CDR1 SGHKS and CDR2 YYEKEE (reference sequence). The CDR3 runs 16 residues. The CDR3 reads CASSLWWDSGPNEQFF. The CDR3 nucleotides are TGTGCCAGCAGCTTGTGGTGGGACTCGGGTCCCAATGAGCAGTTCTTC.

The chain uses TRBV6-5 and TRBJ2-3; 9 bases match TRBD2. With V trimmed by 2 bases and J by 5 bases, 8 bases remained unmatched. Germline-derived CDR1 and CDR2 are MNHEY and SVGAGI. CDR3 length equals 16 residues. The CDR3 loop reads CASSYAGGTAVDTQYF. The CDR3 coding sequence is TGTGCCAGCAGTTACGCGGGAGGGACTGCAGTAGATACGCAGTATTTT.